This T cell receptor (beta chain) was profiled in a study of Ad26.COV2.S vaccination and SARS-CoV-2 variants. For the study at large: Participant was drawn from the COV1001 Ad26.COV2.S trial arm.

The treatment: 15 to 20 received Ad26.COV2.S at low or high dose, single or two shots; about 5 received placebo; per-sample allocation not given. Day 63 after the first injection of vaccine or placebo was the sampling time. It was an adult aged 18-55 years in Boston who was the donor. Clones were read by immunoSEQ multiplex PCR, and TCRdb kept only the in-frame ones, dropping some. Among about 320,000 clones listed, approximately 86% were seen once. This CDR3 has 14 amino acids. Trimming removed 3 bases at V and 4 bases at J, with 10 bases between. CDR1 SGHAT and CDR2 FQNNGV come from the germline V gene.

The receptor was isolated from a person aged 18-65 years who received the Ad26.COV2.S COVID-19 vaccine or a placebo. This material consisted of peripheral blood, taken in a trial of Ad26.COV2.S vaccine versus placebo. The rearrangement uses TRBV11-2 and TRBJ1-3; D uncertain. CDR3 nucleotide sequence: TGTGCCAGCAGCTTTCTTGTGGGAGGAAACACCATATATTTT. Its translation is CASSFLVGGNTIYF.